Here is one TCR beta chain with its context. What it binds is unknown. This entry is derived from a study of T cell responses to AZD1222 COVID-19 vaccine. Study results and limitations: Nearly half of spike-specific TCRs reportedly target variant regions that are unmutated in the B.1.351 and B.1.1.7 variants.

The protocol was immunoSEQ multiplex PCR, while the TCRdb copy is restricted to in-frame clones and leaves out a portion. The profile shows under 150,000 clones, about 93% of them singletons. The CDR3 contains 15 residues. The V gene end was trimmed by 3 bases and the J gene end by 10 bases; junction bases not matched to a gene: 8. Germline V CDR1 and CDR2: SGDLS, YYNGEE. This TCR derives from an adult in good health. The sample consisted of peripheral blood, taken on day 0 of AZD1222 vaccination. The V and J genes are TRBV9 and TRBJ1-6; 9 bases align to TRBD1. CDR3 sequence: CASSAGQGIESPLHF. The DNA of the CDR3 is TGTGCCAGCAGCGCTGGACAGGGGATAGAGTCACCCCTCCACTTT.